The 20 T cell receptor beta chains in this list originate from one sample, sequenced in a study of T cell repertoires in cytomegalovirus infection. What these receptors recognize is not known. TCRdb re-analysed the reads in MiXCR, keeping a single row per CDR3 protein. The sample has fewer than 950,000 distinct CDR3 sequences, approximately 32% seen once. The sequencing used cultured CD8+ T cells from PBMCs, collected from culture after CMV antigen stimulation. These TCRs come from a human donor in good health (CMV status not recorded). Some clones in this sample may be carry-over from other donors' samples.

This clonotype occurred a few times. The genes are TRBV12-3 or TRBV12-4 and TRBJ1-5, with TRBD1 as a possible D gene (5 bases). Trimming pared 7 bases from V and 3 bases from J, leaving 19 bases between. The CDR3 loop spans 16 amino acids. The CDR3 DNA sequence: TGTGCCAGCACTTTCCGAGTCTCAGGGTCCAATCAGCCCCAGCATTTT. The encoded protein is CASTFRVSGSNQPQHF.

This clonotype is a singleton in its sample. V usage is TRBV27 and J usage is TRBJ2-1, with D possibly being TRBD1 (5 bases). The CDR3 consists of 14 residues. Germline-derived CDR1 and CDR2 are MNHEY and SMNVEV (reference sequence). Trimming pared 6 bases from V and 12 bases from J, leaving 21 bases between. CDR3 in DNA: TGTGCCAGCAGACTAAGGGGCATCCAGCACGGGCAGTTCTTC. Translated: CASRLRGIQHGQFF.

V and J are TRBV27 and TRBJ1-2; 8 bases agree with TRBD1. Germline CDR1 reads MNHEY; CDR2 reads SMNVEV (reference sequence). The CDR3 is made up of 16 amino acids. Losses at the gene ends were 6 bases for V and 6 bases for J; bases not matched to a gene: 15. CDR3 residues: CASSLDPRGQVDGYTF. DNA for the CDR3: TGTGCCAGCAGCCTGGACCCCAGGGGGCAAGTCGATGGCTACACCTTC.

The chain links TRBV15 to TRBJ2-7, with 7 bases identical to TRBD1. After removal of 1 base from V and 4 bases from J, the junction contained 7 bases not matched to a gene. This CDR3 spans 15 amino acids. Germline assignment: CDR1 LNHNV and CDR2 YYDKDF (reference sequence). This chain's CDR3 is CATSRGQGVSYEQYF. The CDR3 DNA follows: TGTGCCACCAGCAGAGGTCAGGGGGTCTCGTACGAGCAGTACTTC.

This clonotype was recorded at least ten times. The J gene is TRBJ2-7, the V gene TRBV7-6; TRBD2 aligns across 12 bases. The germline gives CDR1 SGHVS, CDR2 FNYEAQ. The trim removed 1 base at V and 4 bases at J, leaving 2 bases unmatched. CDR3 length: 15 residues. CDR3 sequence reads: CASSLEGTSGYEQYF. The CDR3, as DNA: TGTGCCAGCAGCTTAGAAGGGACTAGCGGGTACGAGCAGTACTTC.

The CDR3 sequence: CASSSIGQSNQPQHF. Here the CDR3 DNA reads TGTGCCAGCAGTTCCATCGGACAGAGCAATCAGCCCCAGCATTTT. This chain links TRBV27 with TRBJ1-5; D is perhaps TRBD1 (6 bases). The CDR3 length is 15 residues. Germline assignment: CDR1 MNHEY and CDR2 SMNVEV (reference sequence). V shed 4 bases and J shed 1 base, with 11 bases lying between them.

This clonotype turned up a few times. The chain carries TRBV27 and TRBJ2-3, with D unclear. V lost 0 bases and J lost 6, with 13 bases in between. The CDR3 consists of 15 residues. Germline assignment: CDR1 MNHEY and CDR2 SMNVEV (reference sequence). The CDR3 bases are TGTGCCAGCAGTTTATCGGACCACAACTCGGATACGCAGTATTTT. This encodes CASSLSDHNSDTQYF.

The chain employs TRBV20-1 and TRBJ2-7; TRBD2 aligns across 10 bases. Per the germline V gene, CDR1 is DFQATT and CDR2 is SNEGSKA (reference sequence). Losses at the gene ends were 4 bases for V and 6 bases for J; bases not matched to a gene: 6. The CDR3 loop spans 13 amino acids. CDR3 protein: CSANGAGGTEQYF. CDR3 sequence (DNA): TGCAGTGCTAATGGAGCGGGGGGGACCGAGCAGTACTTC.

This clonotype was counted between two and nine times. The chain carries TRBV4-1 and TRBJ2-7; 8 bases map to TRBD1. The J segment lost 2 bases and the V segment lost 3 bases, leaving 6 bases of the junction unmatched. Germline V lookup: CDR1 MGHRA, CDR2 YSYEKL. The CDR3 runs 15 residues. In nucleotides, the CDR3 is TGCGCCAGCAGCCAGCGGGACAGGTCAACCTACGAGCAGTACTTC. It encodes CASSQRDRSTYEQYF.

V usage is TRBV12-3 or TRBV12-4 and J usage is TRBJ1-5, with no clear D. V was clipped by 5 bases and J by 5 bases, with 7 bases between them. The CDR3 is made up of 12 amino acids. The CDR3 bases are TGTGCCAGCAGTCCTAACGATCAGCCCCAGCATTTT. Its protein is CASSPNDQPQHF.

This clonotype was seen only a few times. This chain connects TRBV6-2 or TRBV6-3 to TRBJ1-2; perhaps TRBD1 as D (5 bases). The CDR3 totals 16 residues. Germline V gives CDR1 MNHEY, CDR2 SVGEGT. The germline V and J ends were trimmed by 2 bases and 8 bases, with 21 bases remaining between them. DNA of the CDR3: TGTGCCAGCAGTTACCGGGACTCTCATGTCCTGAACGGCTACACCTTC. As protein: CASSYRDSHVLNGYTF.

The rearrangement uses TRBV12-5 and TRBJ2-1, with D possibly TRBD1 on 6 matching bases. CDR3 length equals 15 residues. Trimming pared 4 bases from V and 4 bases from J, leaving 14 bases between. Germline CDR1 LGHNT, CDR2 FRNRAP. The CDR3 coding sequence is TGTGCTAGTGGTTCGGACAGCCCAGAATACAATGAGCAGTTCTTC. It codes for CASGSDSPEYNEQFF.

The chain is built from TRBV6-6 and TRBJ1-1; maybe TRBD1 (5 bases). The CDR3 covers 13 residues. V lost 7 bases, J lost 5 bases, and 14 bases lay in between. The germline gives CDR1 MNHNY, CDR2 SVGAGI (reference sequence). The CDR3 reads CASTTGHTTEAFF. The CDR3 bases are TGTGCCAGCACCACGGGGCATACTACTGAAGCTTTCTTT.

This clonotype was counted a few times. The J gene is TRBJ2-3, the V gene TRBV11-2; D gene ambiguous. The CDR3 loop spans 17 amino acids. Deletions cut 1 base from V and 7 bases from J, with 21 bases between. Germline V gene sequence: CDR1 SGHAT, CDR2 FQNNGV. The CDR3 bases are TGTGCCAGCAGCTTAGTTTTATTCGGCAATCCAGATTATACGCAGTATTTT. This translates into CASSLVLFGNPDYTQYF.

Only one count was recorded for this clonotype. The V and J genes are TRBV29-1 and TRBJ2-7, with TRBD1 identical over 8 bases. Trimming removed 6 bases from V and 3 bases from J; junction bases left unmatched: 4. The CDR3 length is 12 residues. Germline CDR1 and CDR2: SQVTM and ANQGSEA. CDR3 DNA: TGCAGCGTCCGGGACAGGTTCTACGAGCAGTACGTC. It encodes CSVRDRFYEQYV.

The chain is built from TRBV28 and TRBJ1-5; D is possibly TRBD1 (6 bases). Per the germline V gene, CDR1 is MDHEN and CDR2 is SYDVKM. The CDR3 covers 15 residues. V lost 3 bases to trimming and J lost 0 bases, with 9 bases between them. The DNA for the CDR3 is TGTGCCAGCAGTTTTACAGGGTATAGCAATCAGCCCCAGCATTTT. Translation: CASSFTGYSNQPQHF.

This chain links TRBV6-1 with TRBJ2-7, with D perhaps TRBD1 (5 bases). Germline CDR1 and CDR2: MNHNS and SASEGT. V shed 6 bases and J shed 1 base, with 13 bases lying between them. The CDR3 consists of 14 residues. The CDR3 loop is CASRTSDSSYEQYV. CDR3 DNA sequence: TGTGCCAGCAGGACTTCTGACAGTTCCTACGAGCAGTACGTC.

The gene calls are TRBV12-3 or TRBV12-4 and TRBJ2-3; no reliable D call. V gave up 8 bases and J gave up 3 bases, with 12 bases separating them. This CDR3 comprises 13 residues. As DNA, the CDR3 is TGTGCCAGCGGTAGTGTGAGTACAGATACGCAGTATTTT. Encoded protein: CASGSVSTDTQYF.

This clonotype has only one observation. The rearrangement links TRBV20-1 to TRBJ2-2; 7 bases are a match to TRBD1. Unmatched junction bases numbered 2, after V lost 4 bases and J lost 3 bases. The CDR3 runs 13 residues. Germline V lookup: CDR1 DFQATT, CDR2 SNEGSKA (reference sequence). CDR3 loop: CSATTGDTGELFF. The CDR3 DNA reads TGCAGTGCTACAACAGGGGACACCGGGGAGCTGTTTTTT.

This chain connects TRBV5-6 to TRBJ2-1; TRBD1 or TRBD2 may be the D gene (5 bases each). Per the germline V gene, CDR1 is SGHDT and CDR2 is YYEEEE. With 1 base removed from V and 6 bases from J, the gap between germline ends came to 14 bases. This CDR3 comprises 15 residues. The CDR3 bases are TGTGCCAGCAGCTTGACAGGACCTCGGGGCAATGAGCAGTTCTTC. Amino acids: CASSLTGPRGNEQFF.